The table lists the clone carrying this TCR beta chain with many counts. The antigen is not known. The sample is drawn from a study of naive and memory T cell subsets. General observations from the study: The RNA method is potentially sensitive to activation and differentiation changes.

A UMI-containing oligonucleotide was joined by 3' ligation to the TCR cDNA template. Adult healthy volunteers gave 2.5 ml peripheral blood for whole-blood RNA. The SP2 primer and nested alpha and beta constant region primers amplified ligated cDNA in four rounds. Blood and skin TCR RNA was reverse transcribed with alpha and beta constant primers. TCRdb used MiXCR to reprocess the 5' RACE reads, holding one entry per CDR3 protein. This sample yields approximately 52,000 distinct CDR3 sequences, of which approximately 4.5% are seen a single time; roughly 0.8% belongs to the top ten. The length of the CDR3 is 14 residues. Germline V gene data show CDR1 as MDHEN and CDR2 as SYDVKM. Trimming cost V 1 base and J 3 bases, with 7 bases left between them.

This receptor was taken from a female donor in good health. The V gene is TRBV28, the J gene TRBJ1-5; D possibly corresponds to TRBD1 (5 bases). CDR3 in amino acids: CASSLSGTNQPQHF. CDR3 nucleotide sequence: TGTGCCAGCAGTTTATCAGGGACCAATCAGCCCCAGCATTTT.